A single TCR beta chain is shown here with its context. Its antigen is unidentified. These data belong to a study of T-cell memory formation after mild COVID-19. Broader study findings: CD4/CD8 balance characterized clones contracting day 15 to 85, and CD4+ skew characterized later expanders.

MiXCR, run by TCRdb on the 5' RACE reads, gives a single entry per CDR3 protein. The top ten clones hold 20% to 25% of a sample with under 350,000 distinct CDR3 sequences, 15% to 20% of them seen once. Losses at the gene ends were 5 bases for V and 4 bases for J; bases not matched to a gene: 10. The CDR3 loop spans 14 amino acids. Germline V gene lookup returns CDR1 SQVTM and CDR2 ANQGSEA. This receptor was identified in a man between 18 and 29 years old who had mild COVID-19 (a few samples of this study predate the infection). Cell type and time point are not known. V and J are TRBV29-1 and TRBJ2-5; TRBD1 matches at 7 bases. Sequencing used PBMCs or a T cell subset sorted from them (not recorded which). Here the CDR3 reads CSVRRKGGVETQYF. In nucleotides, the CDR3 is TGCAGCGTTAGAAGGAAAGGGGGCGTAGAGACCCAGTACTTC. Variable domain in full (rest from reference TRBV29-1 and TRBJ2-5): SAVISQKPSRDICQRGTSLTIQCQVDSQVTMMFWYRQQPGQSLTLIATANQGSEATYESGFVIDKFPISRPNLTFSTLTVSNMSPEDSSIYLCSVRRKGGVETQYFGPGTRLLVL.